What follows are 27 T cell receptor beta chains derived from one specimen sequenced in a study of vaccination effects on CD4 cells after COVID-19. Profiling relied on immunoSEQ multiplex PCR, and the TCRdb table lists in-frame clones only, not all of them. The sample records about 66,000 clones, roughly 80% being singletons. Upon completion of more than eight days in culture, CD4+ T cells were isolated. The cohort was immunized with two doses of either the BNT162b2 or mRNA-1273 vaccine. Antigens for these TCRs are unknown. The starting material was CD4+ T cells from PBMCs cultured without peptide, obtained after COVID-19 vaccination. These receptors all come from a human donor who received a COVID-19 vaccine.

The V gene is TRBV7-8, the J gene TRBJ1-5; no definite D call. In germline, CDR1 is SGHVS, CDR2 FQNEAQ. The CDR3 is 13 amino acids. The V and J ends lost 4 bases and 0 bases respectively, with 4 bases between them. In DNA form, the CDR3 reads TGTGCCAGCAGCTCAAGTAGCAATCAGCCCCAGCATTTT. Protein sequence: CASSSSSNQPQHF.

The V call is TRBV9, the J call TRBJ2-2; no reliable D call. The CDR3 is made up of 15 amino acids. Germline assignment: CDR1 SGDLS and CDR2 YYNGEE. V lost 0 bases and J 6 bases, leaving 12 bases between the germline ends. CDR3 in amino acids: CASSVDILTAGELFF. CDR3 DNA sequence: TGTGCCAGCAGCGTAGACATCCTCACGGCCGGGGAGCTGTTTTTT.

The chain has TRBV12-5 and TRBJ1-2; 11 bases map to TRBD1. The V gene's germline CDR1 is LGHNT and CDR2 FRNRAP. The V segment lost 4 bases and the J segment 10 bases; nucleotides outside the gene matches: 11. The CDR3 covers 15 residues. The DNA of the CDR3 is TGTGCTAGTGGTTCTCCCTCCGGGACAGGGGGATTCTACACCTTC. It specifies CASGSPSGTGGFYTF.

This clone has only a few counts. This rearrangement joins TRBV2 to TRBJ1-2; possibly TRBD1 for D (5 bases). The germline V gene encodes CDR1 SNHLY and CDR2 FYNNEI. Between the trimmed V and J ends, which lost 5 bases and 4 bases, there was a span of 14 bases. The CDR3 totals 14 residues. CDR3 nucleotides: TGTGCCAGCAGTCTATTATCCGACAGCTATGGCTACACCTTC. Protein product: CASSLLSDSYGYTF.

V and J are TRBV5-4 and TRBJ1-2, with 8 positions matching TRBD1. From germline, CDR1 is SGHNT and CDR2 YYREEE (reference sequence). After removal of 3 bases from V and 1 base from J, the junction contained 2 bases not matched to a gene. This CDR3 is built from 14 residues. In DNA, the CDR3 is TGTGCCAGCAGCTCAGGGGGCGGTAACTATGGCTACACCTTC. This sequence encodes CASSSGGGNYGYTF. The full variable domain, rest sourced from reference TRBV5-4 and TRBJ1-2, is ETGVTQSPTHLIKTRGQQVTLRCSSQSGHNTVSWYQQALGQGPQFIFQYYREEENGRGNFPPRFSGLQFPNYSSELNVNALELDDSALYLCASSSGGGNYGYTFGSGTRLTVV.

The chain combines TRBV27 with TRBJ2-5; D possibly corresponds to TRBD1 (6 bases). This CDR3 contains 14 residues. CDR1 MNHEY and CDR2 SMNVEV come from the germline V gene (reference sequence). The V end was cut by 6 bases, the J end by 5 bases, with 16 bases between. CDR3 bases: TGTGCCAGCAGGCGATCTAGGGGGTTTGAGACCCAGTACTTC. Translating gives CASRRSRGFETQYF.

The J gene is TRBJ2-3, the V gene TRBV27, with 9 bases identical to TRBD1. Germline values: CDR1 MNHEY, CDR2 SMNVEV (reference sequence). The CDR3 extends over 15 amino acids. V lost 4 bases and J lost 7; bases outside the gene matches: 9. CDR3 sequence: CASSSTGTGSYTQYF. The CDR3 coding sequence is TGTGCCAGCAGTTCAACCGGGACAGGGTCCTATACGCAGTATTTT.

The chain recombines TRBV2 with TRBJ2-6; tentative D call: TRBD1 (7 bases). This CDR3 has 14 amino acids. The V gene lost 11 bases and the J gene lost 0 bases, with 11 bases spanning the gap. CDR1 SNHLY and CDR2 FYNNEI come from the germline V gene. The CDR3 DNA reads as TGTGCCGACAGGGAGGCCTCTGGGGCCAACGTCCTGACTTTC. Its protein is CADREASGANVLTF.

V and J are TRBV27 and TRBJ2-3; D not resolved. Trimming cost V 6 bases and J 6 bases, with 19 bases left between them. The CDR3 totals 15 residues. The germline CDR1 and CDR2 sequences are MNHEY and SMNVEV (reference sequence). Here the CDR3 reads CASSRPGPGPDTQYF. The CDR3 DNA is TGTGCCAGCAGCCGACCGGGCCCCGGTCCGGATACGCAGTATTTT.

The chain is built from TRBV5-1 and TRBJ2-3; 15 nucleotides agree with TRBD2. After removal of 4 bases from V and 3 bases from J, the junction contained 12 bases not matched to a gene. The CDR3 extends over 19 amino acids. Germline CDR1 reads SGHRS; CDR2 reads YFSETQ. The CDR3 here is CASSAGRTSGGVGTDTQYF. CDR3 coding DNA: TGCGCCAGCAGCGCGGGAAGGACTAGCGGGGGGGTTGGGACAGATACGCAGTATTTT.

This clone appeared a single time. This chain joins TRBV18 and TRBJ1-1; TRBD1 is a possible D gene (5 bases). The germline gives CDR1 KGHSH, CDR2 LQKENI. With 6 bases removed from V and 5 bases from J, the gap between germline ends came to 16 bases. The CDR3 covers 14 residues. The CDR3 DNA reads as TGTGCCAGCTCGGTATCCAGGGCGGGGACTGAAGCTTTCTTT. Protein sequence: CASSVSRAGTEAFF.

V and J are TRBV9 and TRBJ1-1; 10 bases align to TRBD1. The junction had 9 bases not matched to a gene; V was cut back by 6 bases and J by 1 base. The CDR3 extends over 16 amino acids. The V gene's germline CDR1 is SGDLS and CDR2 YYNGEE. CDR3 region: CASTQTGGAGNTEAFF. CDR3 coding DNA: TGTGCCAGCACCCAGACAGGGGGCGCCGGGAACACTGAAGCTTTCTTT.

CDR3 DNA sequence: TGCGCCAGCAGCTTGCCAGGGGTTAATGAAAAACTGTTTTTT. Translated, it gives CASSLPGVNEKLFF. The chain carries TRBV5-1 and TRBJ1-4; TRBD1 might be the D (6 bases). This CDR3 spans 14 amino acids. Germline V gene lookup returns CDR1 SGHRS and CDR2 YFSETQ. V was pared by 1 base and J by 4 bases, with 8 bases between.

The chain employs TRBV7-3 and TRBJ1-2; unclear D gene. The CDR3 is 13 amino acids. V dropped 4 bases and J dropped 1 base, with 7 bases sitting between them. The germline CDR1 and CDR2 sequences are SGHTA and FQGTGA. Here the CDR3 DNA reads TGTGCCAGCAGCTCGGGGAATAACTATGGCTACACCTTC. It codes for CASSSGNNYGYTF.

The rearrangement uses TRBV4-1 and TRBJ1-2; 12 bases agree with TRBD1. CDR3 length equals 16 residues. Germline CDR1 is MGHRA and CDR2 is YSYEKL. Trimming took 4 bases from V and 4 from J; bases not matched to a gene: 7. The CDR3 sequence is CASSPPMGQGAYGYTF. In nucleotides, the CDR3 is TGCGCCAGCAGCCCCCCCATGGGACAGGGGGCCTATGGCTACACCTTC.

The J gene is TRBJ1-3, the V gene TRBV18; D not certain. Germline-derived CDR1 and CDR2 are KGHSH and LQKENI. This CDR3 is 16 amino acids long. V lost 0 bases, J lost 0 bases, and 9 bases lay in between. CDR3 coding DNA: TGTGCCAGCTCACCACCGTCGAGGAACTCTGGAAACACCATATATTTT. Translation: CASSPPSRNSGNTIYF.

The chain recombines TRBV18 with TRBJ1-2, with 7 bases aligning to TRBD1. This CDR3 comprises 14 residues. Trimming took 3 bases from V and 8 from J; bases not matched to a gene: 9. CDR1 is KGHSH and CDR2 is LQKENI in the germline V gene. The CDR3 nucleotides are TGTGCCAGCTCACCCGCACAGGGGAGTTTGGGCTACACCTTC. Protein sequence: CASSPAQGSLGYTF.

V is TRBV21-1 and J is TRBJ1-1. TRBV21-1 is an annotated pseudogene. There are 14 residues in the CDR3. CDR3 loop: CASRDRPRGTEAFF. The CDR3 DNA is TGTGCCAGCAGAGACCGCCCCCGGGGGACTGAAGCTTTCTTT.

The rearrangement joins TRBV19 to TRBJ2-3; 7 bases fit TRBD1. Per germline, CDR1 LNHDA and CDR2 SQIVND (reference sequence). V lost 6 bases and J lost 3; bases outside the gene matches: 6. The CDR3 spans 14 residues. As DNA, the CDR3 is TGTGCCAGTAGGCCGGGACAGACAACAGATACGCAGTATTTT. Residues: CASRPGQTTDTQYF.

The chain uses TRBV4-1 and TRBJ1-5; D gene ambiguous. V lost 3 bases, J lost 2 bases, and 8 bases lay in between. CDR1 and CDR2 from the germline V gene are MGHRA and YSYEKL. The length of the CDR3 is 14 residues. The DNA for the CDR3 is TGCGCCAGCAGCCAGGGGTACGGCAATCAGCCCCAGCATTTT. Amino acid sequence: CASSQGYGNQPQHF.

This chain joins TRBV11-2 and TRBJ2-5; TRBD1 agrees at 8 bases. V shed 5 bases and J 5 bases; nucleotides not matched to a gene: 4. Per the germline V gene, CDR1 is SGHAT and CDR2 is FQNNGV. CDR3 size: 13 residues. The CDR3 reads CASSPNRGETQYF. CDR3 bases: TGTGCCAGCAGCCCAAACAGGGGGGAGACCCAGTACTTC. Complete variable domain (other parts from reference TRBV11-2 and TRBJ2-5): EAGVAQSPRYKIIEKRQSVAFWCNPISGHATLYWYQQILGQGPKLLIQFQNNGVVDDSQLPKDRFSAERLKGVDSTLKIQPAKLEDSAVYLCASSPNRGETQYFGPGTRLLVL.

The sample holds a few counts of this clone. J is TRBJ1-1 and V is TRBV27; D not certain. This CDR3 region has 13 residues. The ends were cut back, 3 bases at V and 9 bases at J, with 14 bases in the middle. CDR1 and CDR2 (germline): MNHEY, SMNVEV (reference sequence). The CDR3 is CASSLAARVQAFF. The CDR3 DNA reads as TGTGCCAGCAGTTTGGCGGCAAGGGTGCAAGCTTTCTTT.

This chain links TRBV3-1 (or the pseudogene TRBV3-2) with TRBJ2-5; TRBD2 agrees at 14 bases. The CDR3 spans 16 residues. Germline V CDR1 and CDR2: LGHDT, YNNKEL (reference sequence). Trimming took 4 bases from V and 5 from J; bases not matched to a gene: 6. As DNA, the CDR3 is TGTGCCAGCAGCCCGCGACTAGCGGGGGGGTATGAGACCCAGTACTTC. This encodes CASSPRLAGGYETQYF.

The chain employs TRBV20-1 and TRBJ2-7; D might be TRBD1 (5 bases). The CDR3 has 11 amino acids. Germline values: CDR1 DFQATT, CDR2 SNEGSKA (reference sequence). Trimming removed 7 bases from V and 9 bases from J, with 16 bases in between. CDR3 DNA sequence: TGCAGTGTCCCGGACACCCTGGGGCAGTACGTC. This sequence encodes CSVPDTLGQYV.

The chain employs TRBV6-6 and TRBJ2-5; the D is unclear. CDR3 length: 16 amino acids. The germline V gene has CDR1 MNHNY and CDR2 SVGAGI (reference sequence). Trimming pared 6 bases from V and 7 bases from J, leaving 24 bases between. The CDR3 loop reads CASRWLKGLSKGTQYF. CDR3 sequence (DNA): TGTGCCAGCAGATGGCTTAAAGGCCTTTCCAAGGGGACCCAGTACTTC.

This clone was detected a few times. The chain joins TRBV5-1 to TRBJ1-1; perhaps TRBD1 as D (5 bases). Germline CDR1 SGHRS, CDR2 YFSETQ. This CDR3 has 15 amino acids. Trimming removed 4 bases at V and 0 bases at J, with 13 bases between. The chain's CDR3 is CASSPWDGMNTEAFF. CDR3 DNA: TGCGCCAGCAGCCCGTGGGACGGGATGAACACTGAAGCTTTCTTT.

The V call is TRBV19, the J call TRBJ1-5; D may be TRBD1 (6 bases). CDR3 size: 16 residues. From germline, CDR1 is LNHDA and CDR2 SQIVND (reference sequence). V was clipped by 1 base and J by 6 bases, with 16 bases between them. CDR3 DNA: TGTGCCAGTAGTATAGGGGGGGGCGGTGATGGTCAGCCCCAGCATTTT. It codes for CASSIGGGGDGQPQHF.